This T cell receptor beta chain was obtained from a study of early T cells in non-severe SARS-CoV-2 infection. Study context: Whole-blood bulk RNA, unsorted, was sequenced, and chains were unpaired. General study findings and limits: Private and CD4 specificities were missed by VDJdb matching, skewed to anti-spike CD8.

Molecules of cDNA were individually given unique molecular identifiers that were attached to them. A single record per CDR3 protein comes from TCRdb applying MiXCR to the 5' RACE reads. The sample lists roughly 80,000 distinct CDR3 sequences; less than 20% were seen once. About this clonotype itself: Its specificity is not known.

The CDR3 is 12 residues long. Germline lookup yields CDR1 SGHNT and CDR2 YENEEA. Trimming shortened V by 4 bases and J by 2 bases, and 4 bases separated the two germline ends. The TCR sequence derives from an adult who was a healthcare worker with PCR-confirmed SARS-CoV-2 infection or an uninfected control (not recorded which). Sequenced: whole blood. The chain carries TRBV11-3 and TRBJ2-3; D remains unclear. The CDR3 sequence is CASSSFTDTQYF. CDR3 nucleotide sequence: TGTGCCAGCAGCTCCTTCACAGATACGCAGTATTTT.